This T cell receptor beta chain was recorded in a study of cytomegalovirus exposure and HLA in healthy donors. Study-wide background: Inside one of the first data releases sat some 85 million unique TCRs taken from HLA-typed donors.

This clone showed up just once. Antigen: not known. Deletions cut 4 bases from V and 7 bases from J, with 13 bases between. Germline CDR1 reads LNHDA; CDR2 reads SQIVND (reference sequence). This CDR3 spans 13 amino acids. Researchers ran the PCR with 60 Vbeta and 13 Jbeta primers. In the authors' methods: Later, an analysis found about 83 million unique TCR beta chains, and approximately 10 million of these were shared. TCRdb's table, derived via immunoSEQ multiplex PCR, lists solely in-frame clones and lacks some. V and J calls and clone size are given by that table; D and trimming were obtained from the DNA. The table lists under 200,000 clones, around 77% of them singletons. Study-level results: TCR beta sequences reportedly predicted the HLA-A and HLA-B alleles of most subjects accurately. A classifier reportedly called cytomegalovirus status with high sensitivity and specificity.

Sequenced sample: PBMCs. The V gene is TRBV19, the J gene TRBJ1-1; D possibly corresponds to TRBD1 (6 bases). The origin of this receptor is a woman in her thirties in good health and CMV-seropositive. This CDR3 is CASSKTGANEAFF. The CDR3 nucleotides read TGTGCCAGTAGTAAGACAGGAGCCAATGAAGCTTTCTTT.